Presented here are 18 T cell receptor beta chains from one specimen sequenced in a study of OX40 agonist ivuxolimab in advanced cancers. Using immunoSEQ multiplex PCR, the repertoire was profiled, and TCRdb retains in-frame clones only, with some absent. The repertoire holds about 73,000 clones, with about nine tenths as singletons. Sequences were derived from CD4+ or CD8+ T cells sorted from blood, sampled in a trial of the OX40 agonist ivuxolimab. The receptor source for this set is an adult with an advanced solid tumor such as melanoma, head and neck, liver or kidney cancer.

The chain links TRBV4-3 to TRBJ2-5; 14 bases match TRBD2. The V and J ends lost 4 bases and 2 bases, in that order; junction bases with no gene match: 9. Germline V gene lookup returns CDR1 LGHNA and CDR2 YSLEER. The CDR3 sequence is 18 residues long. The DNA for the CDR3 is TGCGCCAGCAGCCCCCGACTAGCGGGAGGGGGTAGGCAAGAGACCCAGTACTTC. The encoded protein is CASSPRLAGGGRQETQYF.

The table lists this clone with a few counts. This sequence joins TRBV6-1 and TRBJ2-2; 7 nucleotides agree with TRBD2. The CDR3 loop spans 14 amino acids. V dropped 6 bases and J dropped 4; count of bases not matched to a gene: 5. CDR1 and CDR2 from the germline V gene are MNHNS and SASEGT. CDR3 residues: CASSNWGGTGELFF. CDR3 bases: TGTGCCAGCAGCAACTGGGGGGGCACCGGGGAGCTGTTTTTT.

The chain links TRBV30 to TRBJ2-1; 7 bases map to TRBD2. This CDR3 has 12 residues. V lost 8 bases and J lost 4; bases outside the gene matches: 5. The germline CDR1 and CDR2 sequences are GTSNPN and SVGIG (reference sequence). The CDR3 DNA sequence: TGTGCCACAGGCGGGAGTTACAATGAGCAGTTCTTC. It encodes CATGGSYNEQFF.

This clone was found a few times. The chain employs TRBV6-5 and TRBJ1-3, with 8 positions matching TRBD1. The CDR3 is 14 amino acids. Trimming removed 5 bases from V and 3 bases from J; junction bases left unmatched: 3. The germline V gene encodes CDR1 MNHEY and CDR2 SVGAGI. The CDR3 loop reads CASSQGAGGNTIYF. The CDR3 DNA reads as TGTGCCAGCAGTCAGGGGGCTGGTGGAAACACCATATATTTT.

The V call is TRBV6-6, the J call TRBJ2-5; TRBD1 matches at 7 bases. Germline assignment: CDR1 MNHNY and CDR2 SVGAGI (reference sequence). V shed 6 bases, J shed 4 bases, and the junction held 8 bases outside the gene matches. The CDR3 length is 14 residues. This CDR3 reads CASRTDRDGETQYF. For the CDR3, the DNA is TGTGCCAGCAGAACCGACAGGGATGGAGAGACCCAGTACTTC.

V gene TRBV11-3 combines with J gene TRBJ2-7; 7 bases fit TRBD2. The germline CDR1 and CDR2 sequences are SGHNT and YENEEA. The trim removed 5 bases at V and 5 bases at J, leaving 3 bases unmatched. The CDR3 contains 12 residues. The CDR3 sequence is CASSRGEDEQYF. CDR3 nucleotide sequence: TGTGCCAGCAGCCGGGGGGAGGACGAGCAGTACTTC.

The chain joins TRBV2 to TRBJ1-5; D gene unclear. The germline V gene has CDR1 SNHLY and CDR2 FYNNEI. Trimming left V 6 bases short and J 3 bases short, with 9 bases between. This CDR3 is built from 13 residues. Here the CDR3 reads CASSATNNQPQHF. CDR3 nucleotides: TGTGCCAGCAGCGCGACTAACAATCAGCCCCAGCATTTT.

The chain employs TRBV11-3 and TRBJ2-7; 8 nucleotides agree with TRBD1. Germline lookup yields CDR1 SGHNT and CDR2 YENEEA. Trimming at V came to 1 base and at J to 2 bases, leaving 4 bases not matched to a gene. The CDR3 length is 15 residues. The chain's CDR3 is CASSLAQDRAYEQYF. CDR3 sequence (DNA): TGTGCCAGCAGCTTAGCGCAGGACAGGGCCTACGAGCAGTACTTC.

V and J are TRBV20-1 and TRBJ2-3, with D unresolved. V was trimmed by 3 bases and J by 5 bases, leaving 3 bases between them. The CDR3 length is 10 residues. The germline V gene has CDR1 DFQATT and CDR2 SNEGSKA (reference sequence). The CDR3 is CSASIDTQYF. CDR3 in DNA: TGCAGTGCTAGTATAGATACGCAGTATTTT.

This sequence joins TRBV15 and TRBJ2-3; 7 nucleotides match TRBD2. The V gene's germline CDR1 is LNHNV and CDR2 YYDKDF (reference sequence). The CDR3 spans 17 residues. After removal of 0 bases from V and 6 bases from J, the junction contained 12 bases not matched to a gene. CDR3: CATSRDPRRGEYDTQYF. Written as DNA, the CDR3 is TGTGCCACCAGCAGAGATCCCCGCCGGGGGGAGTATGATACGCAGTATTTT.

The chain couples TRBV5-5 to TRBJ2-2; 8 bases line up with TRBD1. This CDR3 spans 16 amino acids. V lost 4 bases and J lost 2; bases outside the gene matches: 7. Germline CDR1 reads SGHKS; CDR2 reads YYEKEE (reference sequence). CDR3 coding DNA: TGTGCCAGCAGCCTACCCGGGACAGGTAACACCGGGGAGCTGTTTTTT. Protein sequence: CASSLPGTGNTGELFF.

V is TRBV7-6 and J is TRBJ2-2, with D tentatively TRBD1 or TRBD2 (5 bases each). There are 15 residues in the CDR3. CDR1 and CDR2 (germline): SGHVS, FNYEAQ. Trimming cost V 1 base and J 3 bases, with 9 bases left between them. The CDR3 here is CASSLDGTDTGELFF. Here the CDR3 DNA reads TGTGCCAGCAGCTTAGACGGGACCGACACCGGGGAGCTGTTTTTT.

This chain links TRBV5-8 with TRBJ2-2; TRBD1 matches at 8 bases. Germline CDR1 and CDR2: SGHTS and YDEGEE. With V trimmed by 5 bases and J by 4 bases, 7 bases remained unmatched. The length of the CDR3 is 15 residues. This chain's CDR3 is CASRAGTGGTGELFF. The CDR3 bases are TGTGCCAGCAGAGCAGGGACAGGAGGCACCGGGGAGCTGTTTTTT.

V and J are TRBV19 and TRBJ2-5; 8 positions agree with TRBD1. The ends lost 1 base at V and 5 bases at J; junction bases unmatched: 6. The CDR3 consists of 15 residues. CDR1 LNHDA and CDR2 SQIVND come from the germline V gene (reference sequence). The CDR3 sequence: CASSIGQGAAETQYF. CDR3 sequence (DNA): TGTGCCAGTAGTATAGGGCAGGGGGCGGCGGAGACCCAGTACTTC.

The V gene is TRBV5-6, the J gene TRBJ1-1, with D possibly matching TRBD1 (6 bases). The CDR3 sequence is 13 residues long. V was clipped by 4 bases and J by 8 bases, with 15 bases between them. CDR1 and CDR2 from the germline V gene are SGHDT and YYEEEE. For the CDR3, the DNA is TGTGCCAGCAGCCTTCCCAGGGGAGTGGAAGCTTTCTTT. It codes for CASSLPRGVEAFF.

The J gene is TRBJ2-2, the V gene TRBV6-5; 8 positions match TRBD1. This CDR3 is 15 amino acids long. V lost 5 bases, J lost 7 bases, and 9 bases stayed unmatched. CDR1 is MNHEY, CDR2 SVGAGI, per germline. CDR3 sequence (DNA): TGTGCCAGCAGTCCAGGGGGCAAGAGAAGCGGGGAGCTGTTTTTT. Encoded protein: CASSPGGKRSGELFF.

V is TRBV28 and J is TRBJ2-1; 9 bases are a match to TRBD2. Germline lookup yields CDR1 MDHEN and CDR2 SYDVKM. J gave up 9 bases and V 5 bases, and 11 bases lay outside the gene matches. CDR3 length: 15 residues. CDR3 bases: TGTGCCAGCAGTCCCCGGGCTAGCGGGGCCTTTGAGCAGTTCTTC. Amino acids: CASSPRASGAFEQFF.

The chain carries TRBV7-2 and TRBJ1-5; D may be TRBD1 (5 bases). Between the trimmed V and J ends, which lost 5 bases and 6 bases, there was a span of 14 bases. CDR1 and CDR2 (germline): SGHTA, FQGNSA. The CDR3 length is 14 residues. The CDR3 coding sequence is TGTGCCAGCAGCCTTATAGGAAGGGGTCAGCCCCAGCATTTT. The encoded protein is CASSLIGRGQPQHF.